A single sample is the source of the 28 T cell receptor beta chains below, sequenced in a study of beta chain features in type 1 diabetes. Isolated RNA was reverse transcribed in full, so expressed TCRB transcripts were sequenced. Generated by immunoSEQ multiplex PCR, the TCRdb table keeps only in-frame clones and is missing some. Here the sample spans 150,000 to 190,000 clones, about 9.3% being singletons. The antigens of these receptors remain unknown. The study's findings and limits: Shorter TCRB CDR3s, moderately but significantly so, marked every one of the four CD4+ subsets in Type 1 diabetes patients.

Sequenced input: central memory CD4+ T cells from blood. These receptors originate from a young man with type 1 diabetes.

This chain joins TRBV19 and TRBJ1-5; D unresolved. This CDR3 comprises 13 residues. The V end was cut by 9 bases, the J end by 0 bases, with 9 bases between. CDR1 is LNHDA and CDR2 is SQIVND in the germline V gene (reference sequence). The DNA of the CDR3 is TGTGCCAGCACCGACTATAGCAATCAGCCCCAGCATTTT. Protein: CASTDYSNQPQHF. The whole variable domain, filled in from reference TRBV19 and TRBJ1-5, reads DGGITQSPKYLFRKEGQNVTLSCEQNLNHDAMYWYRQDPGQGLRLIYYSQIVNDFQKGDIAEGYSVSREKKESFPLTVTSAQKNPTAFYLCASTDYSNQPQHFGDGTRLSIL.

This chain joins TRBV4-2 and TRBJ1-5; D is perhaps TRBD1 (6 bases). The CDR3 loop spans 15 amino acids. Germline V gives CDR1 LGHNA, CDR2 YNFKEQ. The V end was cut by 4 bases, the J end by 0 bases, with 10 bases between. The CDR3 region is CASSLRTDSNQPQHF. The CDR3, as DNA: TGTGCCAGCAGCCTCAGGACAGATAGCAATCAGCCCCAGCATTTT.

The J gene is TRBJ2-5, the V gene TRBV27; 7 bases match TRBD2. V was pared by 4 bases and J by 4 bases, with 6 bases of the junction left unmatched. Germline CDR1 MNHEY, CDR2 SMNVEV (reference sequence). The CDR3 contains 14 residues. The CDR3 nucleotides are TGTGCCAGCAGTTCCTTAACTAGCGCAGAGACCCAGTACTTC. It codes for CASSSLTSAETQYF.

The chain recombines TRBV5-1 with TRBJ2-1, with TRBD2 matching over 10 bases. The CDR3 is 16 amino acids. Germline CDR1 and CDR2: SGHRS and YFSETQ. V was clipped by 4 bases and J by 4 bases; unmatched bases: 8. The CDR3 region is CASSPTLAGGYNEQFF. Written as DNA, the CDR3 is TGCGCCAGCAGCCCCACCTTAGCGGGAGGTTACAATGAGCAGTTCTTC.

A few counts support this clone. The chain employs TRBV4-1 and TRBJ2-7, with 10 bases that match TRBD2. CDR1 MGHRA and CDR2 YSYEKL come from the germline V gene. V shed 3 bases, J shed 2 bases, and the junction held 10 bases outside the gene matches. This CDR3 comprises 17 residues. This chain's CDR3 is CASSQASSGRKPYEQYF. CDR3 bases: TGCGCCAGCAGCCAGGCCTCTAGCGGGAGAAAACCCTACGAGCAGTACTTC.

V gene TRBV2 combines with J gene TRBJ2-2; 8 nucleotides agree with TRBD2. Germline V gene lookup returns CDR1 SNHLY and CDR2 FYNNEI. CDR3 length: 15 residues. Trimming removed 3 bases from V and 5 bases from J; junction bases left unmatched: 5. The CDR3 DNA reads TGTGCCAGCAGTGAGGAGCGGGGGTCTACCGGGGAGCTGTTTTTT. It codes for CASSEERGSTGELFF.

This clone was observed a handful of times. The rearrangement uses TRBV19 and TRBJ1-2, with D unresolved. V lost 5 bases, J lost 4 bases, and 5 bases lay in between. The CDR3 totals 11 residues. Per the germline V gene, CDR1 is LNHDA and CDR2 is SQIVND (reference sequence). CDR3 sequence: CASSAGYGYTF. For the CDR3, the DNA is TGTGCCAGTAGTGCGGGCTATGGCTACACCTTC.

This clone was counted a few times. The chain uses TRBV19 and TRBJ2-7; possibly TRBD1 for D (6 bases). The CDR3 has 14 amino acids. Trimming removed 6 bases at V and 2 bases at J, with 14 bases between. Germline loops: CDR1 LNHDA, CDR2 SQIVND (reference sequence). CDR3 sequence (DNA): TGTGCCAGTAGGGCTCAGGGGTTTCCCTACGAGCAGTACTTC. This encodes CASRAQGFPYEQYF.

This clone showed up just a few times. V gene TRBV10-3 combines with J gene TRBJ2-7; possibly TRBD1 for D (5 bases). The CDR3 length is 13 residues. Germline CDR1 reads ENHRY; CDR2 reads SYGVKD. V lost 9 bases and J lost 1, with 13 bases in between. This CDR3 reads CAIQQGTSYEQYF. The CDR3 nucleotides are TGTGCCATTCAGCAGGGTACTTCCTACGAGCAGTACTTC.

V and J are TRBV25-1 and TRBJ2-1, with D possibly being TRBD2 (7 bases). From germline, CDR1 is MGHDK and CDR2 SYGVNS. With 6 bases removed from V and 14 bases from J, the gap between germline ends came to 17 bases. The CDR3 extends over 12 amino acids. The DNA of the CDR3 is TGTGCCAGCAGGATCCGGGACTACAGGGAGTTCTTC. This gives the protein CASRIRDYREFF.

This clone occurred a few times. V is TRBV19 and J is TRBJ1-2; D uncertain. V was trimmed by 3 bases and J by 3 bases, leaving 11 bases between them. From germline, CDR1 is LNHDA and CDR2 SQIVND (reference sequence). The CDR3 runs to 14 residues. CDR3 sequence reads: CASSISTDYYGYTF. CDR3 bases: TGTGCCAGTAGTATCTCGACGGACTACTATGGCTACACCTTC.

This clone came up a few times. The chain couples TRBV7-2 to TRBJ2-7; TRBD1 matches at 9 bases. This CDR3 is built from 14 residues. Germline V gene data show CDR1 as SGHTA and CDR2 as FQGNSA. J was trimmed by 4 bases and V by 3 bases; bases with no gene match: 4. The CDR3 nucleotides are TGTGCCAGCAGCTTTGACAGGGGGGGATACGAGCAGTACTTC. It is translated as CASSFDRGGYEQYF.

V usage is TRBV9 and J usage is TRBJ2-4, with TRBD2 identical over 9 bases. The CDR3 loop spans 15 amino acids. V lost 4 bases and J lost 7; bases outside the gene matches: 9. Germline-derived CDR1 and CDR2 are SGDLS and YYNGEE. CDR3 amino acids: CASSTQGLAMNIQYF. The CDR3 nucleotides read TGTGCCAGCAGCACCCAGGGACTAGCTATGAACATTCAGTACTTC.

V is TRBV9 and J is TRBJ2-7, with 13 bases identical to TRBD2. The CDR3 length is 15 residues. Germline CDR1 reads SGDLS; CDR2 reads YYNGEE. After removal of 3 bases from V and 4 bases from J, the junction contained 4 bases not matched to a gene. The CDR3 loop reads CASSAGLAGPYEQYF. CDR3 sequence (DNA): TGTGCCAGCAGCGCGGGACTAGCGGGACCTTACGAGCAGTACTTC.

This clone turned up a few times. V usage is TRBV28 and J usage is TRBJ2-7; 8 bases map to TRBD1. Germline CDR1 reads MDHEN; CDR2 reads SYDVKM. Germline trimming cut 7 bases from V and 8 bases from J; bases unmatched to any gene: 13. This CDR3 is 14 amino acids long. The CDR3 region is CASTTTGTGRKQYF. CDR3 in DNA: TGTGCCAGCACAACCACCGGGACAGGAAGGAAGCAGTACTTC.

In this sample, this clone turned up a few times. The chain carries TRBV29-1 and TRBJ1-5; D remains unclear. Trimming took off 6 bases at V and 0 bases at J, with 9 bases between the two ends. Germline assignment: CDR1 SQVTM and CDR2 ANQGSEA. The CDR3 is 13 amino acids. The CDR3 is CSVVEGSNQPQHF. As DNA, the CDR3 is TGCAGCGTCGTGGAGGGTAGCAATCAGCCCCAGCATTTT.

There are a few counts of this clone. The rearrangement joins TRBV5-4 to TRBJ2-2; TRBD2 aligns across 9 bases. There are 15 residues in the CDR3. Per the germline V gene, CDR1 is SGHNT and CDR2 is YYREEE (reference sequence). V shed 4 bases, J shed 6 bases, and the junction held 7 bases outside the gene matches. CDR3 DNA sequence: TGTGCCAGCAGCGAAGTAGCGGGAGAGTCCGGGGAGCTGTTTTTT. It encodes CASSEVAGESGELFF. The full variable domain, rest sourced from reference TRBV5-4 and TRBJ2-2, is ETGVTQSPTHLIKTRGQQVTLRCSSQSGHNTVSWYQQALGQGPQFIFQYYREEENGRGNFPPRFSGLQFPNYSSELNVNALELDDSALYLCASSEVAGESGELFFGEGSRLTVL.

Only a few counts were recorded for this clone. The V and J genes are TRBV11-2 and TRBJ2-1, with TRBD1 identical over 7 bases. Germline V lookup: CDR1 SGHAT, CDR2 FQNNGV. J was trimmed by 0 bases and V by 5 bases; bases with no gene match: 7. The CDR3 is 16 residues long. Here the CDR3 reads CASSVSRDSSYNEQFF. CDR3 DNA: TGTGCCAGCAGCGTATCCCGGGACAGCTCCTACAATGAGCAGTTCTTC.

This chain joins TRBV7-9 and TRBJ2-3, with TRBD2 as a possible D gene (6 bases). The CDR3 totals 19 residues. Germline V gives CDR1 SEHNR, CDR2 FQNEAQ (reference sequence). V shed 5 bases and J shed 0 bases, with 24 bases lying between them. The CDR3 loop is CASSPRSPGLGTSTDTQYF. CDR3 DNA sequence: TGTGCCAGCAGCCCCCGTTCCCCGGGACTGGGAACTAGCACAGATACGCAGTATTTT.

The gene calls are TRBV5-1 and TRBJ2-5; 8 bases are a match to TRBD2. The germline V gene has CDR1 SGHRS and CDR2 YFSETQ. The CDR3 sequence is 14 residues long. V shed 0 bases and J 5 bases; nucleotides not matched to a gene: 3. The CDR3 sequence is CASSLGLAMETQYF. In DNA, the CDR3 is TGCGCCAGCAGCTTGGGACTAGCGATGGAGACCCAGTACTTC.

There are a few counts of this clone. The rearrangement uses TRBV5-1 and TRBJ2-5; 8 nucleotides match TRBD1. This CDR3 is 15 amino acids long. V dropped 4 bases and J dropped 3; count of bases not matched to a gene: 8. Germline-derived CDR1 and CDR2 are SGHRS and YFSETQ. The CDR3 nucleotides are TGCGCCAGCAGCACCGGACAGGGAGCTAAAGAGACCCAGTACTTC. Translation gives CASSTGQGAKETQYF.

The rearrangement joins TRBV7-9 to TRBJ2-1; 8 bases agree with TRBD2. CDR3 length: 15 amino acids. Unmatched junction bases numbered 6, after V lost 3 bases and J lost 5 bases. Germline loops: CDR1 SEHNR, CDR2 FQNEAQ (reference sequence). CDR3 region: CASSFWLAGNNEQFF. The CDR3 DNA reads TGTGCCAGCAGCTTTTGGCTAGCGGGTAACAATGAGCAGTTCTTC.

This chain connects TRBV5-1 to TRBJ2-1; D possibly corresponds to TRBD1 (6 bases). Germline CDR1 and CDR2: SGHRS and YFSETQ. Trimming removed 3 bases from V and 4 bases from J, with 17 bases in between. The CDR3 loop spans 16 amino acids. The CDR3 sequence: CASSSNMMDRYNEQFF. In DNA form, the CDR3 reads TGCGCCAGCAGCTCAAATATGATGGACAGATACAATGAGCAGTTCTTC.

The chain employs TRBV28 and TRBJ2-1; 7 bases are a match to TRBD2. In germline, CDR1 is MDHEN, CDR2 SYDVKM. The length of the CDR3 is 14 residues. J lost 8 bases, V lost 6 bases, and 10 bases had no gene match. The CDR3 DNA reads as TGTGCCAGCAGAGCTGGCGGGAGTGAGTATGAGCAGTTCTTC. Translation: CASRAGGSEYEQFF. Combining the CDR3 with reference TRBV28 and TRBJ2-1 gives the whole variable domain DVKVTQSSRYLVKRTGEKVFLECVQDMDHENMFWYRQDPGLGLRLIYFSYDVKMKEKGDIPEGYSVSREKKERFSLILESASTNQTSMYLCASRAGGSEYEQFFGPGTRLTVL.

This CDR3 is CASSQNSAGGYTF. The CDR3 nucleotides are TGTGCCAGCAGTCAAAATTCAGCGGGTGGCTACACCTTC. The chain joins TRBV27 to TRBJ1-2, with D hard to call. CDR1 is MNHEY, CDR2 SMNVEV, per germline (reference sequence). With 5 bases removed from V and 7 bases from J, the gap between germline ends came to 14 bases. The CDR3 length is 13 residues.

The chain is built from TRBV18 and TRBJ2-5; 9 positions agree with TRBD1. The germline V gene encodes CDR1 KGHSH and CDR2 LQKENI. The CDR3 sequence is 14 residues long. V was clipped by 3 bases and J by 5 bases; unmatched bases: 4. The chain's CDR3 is CASSPVGQGETQYF. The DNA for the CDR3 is TGTGCCAGCTCACCGGTTGGACAGGGGGAGACCCAGTACTTC.

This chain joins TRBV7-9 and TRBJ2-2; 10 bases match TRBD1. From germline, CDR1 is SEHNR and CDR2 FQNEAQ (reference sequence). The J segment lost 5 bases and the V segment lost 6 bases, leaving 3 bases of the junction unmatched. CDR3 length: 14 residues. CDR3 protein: CASRRDRGTGELFF. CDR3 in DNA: TGTGCCAGCAGAAGGGACAGGGGAACCGGGGAGCTGTTTTTT.

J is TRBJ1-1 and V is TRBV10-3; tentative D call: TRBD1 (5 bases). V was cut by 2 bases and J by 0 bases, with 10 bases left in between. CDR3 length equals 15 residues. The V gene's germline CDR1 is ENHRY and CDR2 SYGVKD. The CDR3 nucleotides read TGTGCCATCAGTGAGGGACAAGTTTTGAACACTGAAGCTTTCTTT. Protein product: CAISEGQVLNTEAFF.